This T cell receptor beta chain was observed in a study of cytomegalovirus exposure and HLA in healthy donors. Study-level background: A preliminary data release comprised tens of millions of unique TCRs obtained from HLA-typed donors.

The CDR3 has 19 amino acids. The junction had 11 bases not matched to a gene; V was cut back by 3 bases and J by 1 base. PCR was performed using 60 Vbeta and 13 Jbeta primers. This table comes from immunoSEQ multiplex PCR, and its TCRdb copy is limited to in-frame clones, with some not included. The profile shows approximately 90,000 clones, approximately 77% of them singletons. To note about this clone: The antigen is not known. The identical CDR3 is also encoded by other nucleotide sequences in the sample.

Findings of the study overall: It was only CMV serostatus that was available as immune exposure information. Later findings reportedly placed an Asian-associated ancestry cluster below the roughly 700-donor mean for N-insertions. Some public TCRs appeared in many individuals, while most sequences were rare.

This receptor was obtained from a man between 25 and 39 years old in good health and CMV-seronegative. Material for sequencing was PBMCs. This chain links TRBV5-3 with TRBJ1-5, with 12 positions matching TRBD1. TRBV5-3 is an open reading frame whose function is uncertain. The CDR3 coding sequence is TGTGCCAGAAGCTGGGGCGGGACAGGGGGCGGTTGGAGCAATCAGCCCCAGCATTTT. It codes for CARSWGGTGGGWSNQPQHF.